This TCR beta chain stems from a study of blood T cell repertoires in COVID-19. Germline CDR1 SGHNT, CDR2 YYREEE (reference sequence). CDR3 length: 16 residues. V lost 5 bases and J 0 bases, leaving 12 bases between the germline ends. Clones were sequenced by immunoSEQ multiplex PCR, and TCRdb holds only the in-frame ones, with some missing. The data contain under 300,000 clones, approximately 90% of them singletons. The sequence came from a man aged 18-30 years who had recovered from COVID-19. V usage is TRBV5-4 and J usage is TRBJ1-6; D unclear. The specimen sequenced was PBMCs or T cells enriched from blood (not recorded which). The CDR3 DNA sequence: TGTGCCAGCAGAGCGTTTACGAGCTCCTATAATTCACCCCTCCACTTT. It specifies CASRAFTSSYNSPLHF.